This T cell receptor beta chain stems from a study of graft-versus-host responses after intestinal transplantation. Study background: Recipients got multivisceral, liver-intestinal, or isolated intestinal transplants. Induction with anti-thymocyte globulin, then tacrolimus and steroids for around three years, was given to all recipients. Study-wide findings and caveats: Ileal or blood samples showed some GvH clones first, and such clones were also found in recipient marrow.

Assay: immunoSEQ multiplex PCR; the TCRdb copy retains only in-frame clones and omits some. The data show 60,000 or so clones, with about 90% seen just once and approximately 2.7% held by the top ten. The V end was cut by 5 bases, the J end by 6 bases, with 13 bases between. Germline CDR1 reads SEHNR; CDR2 reads FQNEAQ (reference sequence). The CDR3 is 14 amino acids. Remarks on this clone: Its specificity is unknown.

V and J are TRBV7-9 and TRBJ2-2, with unresolved D. This sequence originates from a human patient who received an intestinal transplant, so some T cells may come from the graft donor. The material was PBMCs, obtained around 120 days after intestinal transplantation. The CDR3 bases are TGTGCCAGCAGCCAGGCCGATCCCCCCGGGGAGCTGTTTTTT. Protein sequence: CASSQADPPGELFF.